These T cell receptor beta chains were read from a single sample in a study of blood T cells in healthy people across ages. TCRdb independently ran MiXCR on the 5' RACE reads; one entry per CDR3 protein. The table shows around 850,000 distinct CDR3 sequences, with 36% occurring only once. The specimen was blood. The receptors stem from a man between 18 and 35 years old in good health. Both conserved end residues are part of each CDR3. D genes are given only for firm matches. Clone sizes are given selectively: once, few, many, or a class where the clone is expanded.

16,TRBV4-1,TRBJ2-7,TRBD2,few,TGCGCCAGCAGCCTCACCCCGGGGGGGTCCTACAATGAGCAGTACTTC,CASSLTPGGSYNEQYF
12,TRBV2,TRBJ1-1,.,.,TGTGCCAGCCCGGGCCCAACGTCGGAAGCTTTCTTT,CASPGPTSEAFF
14,TRBV13,TRBJ2-7,.,.,TGTGCCAGCTCAGCTAGCCTGACATCCTACGAGCAGTACTTC,CASSASLTSYEQYF
15,TRBV20-1,TRBJ1-4,.,.,TGCAGTGCTAGAGACCGAACAGGGTCCAATGAAAAACTGTTTTTT,CSARDRTGSNEKLFF
11,TRBV20-1,TRBJ2-7,.,few,TGCAGTGTCCGGACGGACTACGAGCAGTACTTC,CSVRTDYEQYF
19,TRBV27,TRBJ2-5,TRBD2,.,TGTGCCAGCGGTCCTTCACTAGCGGGGGGCGTCCCCCGACCGGAGACCCAGTACTTC,CASGPSLAGGVPRPETQYF
15,TRBV29-1,TRBJ2-4,TRBD1,.,TGCAGCGCGGGACAGGGGGCTGGTGCCAAAAACATTCAGTACTTC,CSAGQGAGAKNIQYF
14,TRBV2,TRBJ2-3,.,few,TGTGCCAGCAACCCCCGAACTAGCACAGATACGCAGTATTTT,CASNPRTSTDTQYF
16,TRBV4-1,TRBJ2-7,TRBD2,.,TGCGCCAGCAGCCAAGAGGGTAGCGGGGCTGACAATGAGCAGTACTTC,CASSQEGSGADNEQYF
15,TRBV4-2,TRBJ1-1,.,.,TGTGCCAGCAGCCAAGTTGGTTTCGGGAACACTGAAGCTTTCTTT,CASSQVGFGNTEAFF
11,TRBV5-1,TRBJ2-7,.,few,TGCGCCAGCAGCTTGAAAGTTGAGCAGTACTTC,CASSLKVEQYF
13,TRBV12-3/TRBV12-4,TRBJ2-5,.,few,TGTGCCAGCAGTGTTGTGGCCCAAGAGACCCAGTACTTC,CASSVVAQETQYF
15,TRBV7-2,TRBJ2-1,TRBD2,many,TGTGCCAGCAGTTCTAACGGGGGGTCCTACAATGAGCAGTTCTTC,CASSSNGGSYNEQFF
13,TRBV6-5,TRBJ1-2,.,.,TGTGCCAGCAGTTACTTTAGGAACTATGGCTACACCTTC,CASSYFRNYGYTF
14,TRBV2,TRBJ1-3,.,few,TGTGCCAGCACTGACAGGATCTCTGGAAACACCATATATTTT,CASTDRISGNTIYF
14,TRBV10-3,TRBJ2-1,.,.,TGTGCCATCAGGGGGGATCAGGGGGGGGATGAGCAGTTCTTC,CAIRGDQGGDEQFF
14,TRBV12-3/TRBV12-4,TRBJ2-1,TRBD2,many,TGTGCCAGCACCCTTAGCGGGGGAGGTAATGAGCAGTTCTTC,CASTLSGGGNEQFF
13,TRBV21-1,TRBJ2-7,.,.,TGTGCCAGCAGCAAAACAATGTCCTACGAGCAGTACTTC,CASSKTMSYEQYF
13,TRBV12-3/TRBV12-4,TRBJ1-2,TRBD1,.,TGTGCCAGCAGTCCGACAGGGACTAATGGCTACACCTTC,CASSPTGTNGYTF
13,TRBV7-9,TRBJ1-5,.,.,TGTGCCGGCAGCGAGACAGGTTATCAGCCCCAGCATTTT,CAGSETGYQPQHF
13,TRBV7-2,TRBJ2-5,.,.,TGTGCCAGCAGCCCCCGGAGTTGGGAGACCCAGTACTTC,CASSPRSWETQYF
15,TRBV27,TRBJ1-5,.,.,TGTGCCAGCAGTCCCGGGACATTTAGCAATCAGCCCCAGCATTTT,CASSPGTFSNQPQHF
13,TRBV7-7,TRBJ2-1,TRBD1,many,TGTGCTAGCAGCTGGGACAGGAATAATGAGCAGTTCTTC,CASSWDRNNEQFF
15,TRBV5-1,TRBJ1-2,.,few,TGCGCCAGCAGCTTGTCAAACCAGGGATACTATGGCTACACCTTC,CASSLSNQGYYGYTF
12,TRBV20-1,TRBJ1-1,.,few,TGCAGTGCACCTAGGGGGATTGGGGAAGCTTTCTTT,CSAPRGIGEAFF
15,TRBV13,TRBJ2-7,TRBD1,few,TGTGCCAGCAGCTTACCCCGGACAGGGATGTACGAGCAGTACTTC,CASSLPRTGMYEQYF
14,TRBV6-2/TRBV6-3,TRBJ2-3,.,.,TGTGCCAGCAGTTACTCGACCGGGCGGGATACGCAGTATTTT,CASSYSTGRDTQYF
15,TRBV7-2,TRBJ1-6,TRBD1,.,TGTGCCAGCGCGTGGGACAGGGTTCCTAATTCACCCCTCCACTTT,CASAWDRVPNSPLHF
17,TRBV4-3,TRBJ2-1,TRBD2,.,TGCGCCAGCAGCCAAGATTTTGTGACTAGCGGGGGATATGAGCAGTTCTTC,CASSQDFVTSGGYEQFF
16,TRBV20-1,TRBJ1-1,TRBD1,.,TGCAGTGCTAGATCCCGGGACAGGCCAGGGAACACTGAAGCTTTCTTT,CSARSRDRPGNTEAFF
14,TRBV5-1,TRBJ2-7,.,few,TGCGCCAGCAGCGCGGCAGGGGTTACCAATGAGCAGTACTTC,CASSAAGVTNEQYF
16,TRBV7-9,TRBJ1-6,TRBD1,few,TGTGCCAGCACCGGGACAGGGGACTTCTATAATTCACCCCTCCACTTT,CASTGTGDFYNSPLHF
15,TRBV12-3/TRBV12-4,TRBJ1-6,.,many,TGTGCCAGCACCGACAGTGGAGCCTATAATTCACCCCTCCACTTT,CASTDSGAYNSPLHF
14,TRBV12-5,TRBJ2-7,.,few,TGTGCTAGTGGTTTGGGCAGGACCTCCTACGAGCAGTACTTC,CASGLGRTSYEQYF
15,TRBV29-1,TRBJ1-2,TRBD1,many,TGCAGCGTTGAAGGGGGGACAGGGGCACTCTATGGCTACACCTTC,CSVEGGTGALYGYTF
15,TRBV4-1,TRBJ2-7,.,many,TGCGCCAGCAGCCAAACGATGGCAGGGGACTACGAGCAGTACTTC,CASSQTMAGDYEQYF
20,TRBV11-3,TRBJ2-2,TRBD1,.,TGTGCCAGCAGCCTCGCTGAGGGAATTTCGACAGGGAAGAGGGCCGGGGAGCTGTTTTTT,CASSLAEGISTGKRAGELFF
14,TRBV6-5,TRBJ2-1,TRBD1,.,TGTGCCAGCAGGTCGGGACAGAAATACAATGAGCAGTTCTTC,CASRSGQKYNEQFF
14,TRBV20-1,TRBJ1-2,TRBD1,few,TGCAGTGCGTCCGGGACAGGGGGCCTTGGAGGCTACACCTTC,CSASGTGGLGGYTF
16,TRBV29-1,TRBJ1-4,TRBD1,.,TGCAGCGGCGCCGACAGGGGGCAGCGGACTAATGAAAAACTGTTTTTT,CSGADRGQRTNEKLFF
14,TRBV7-2,TRBJ1-2,.,.,TGTGCCAGCAGCCCGGTGGGGGGGGGCTATGGCTACACCTTC,CASSPVGGGYGYTF
15,TRBV15,TRBJ1-5,.,few,TGTGCCACCAGCAGAGATCAGGGCAGGAATCAGCCCCAGCATTTT,CATSRDQGRNQPQHF
13,TRBV5-1,TRBJ2-3,.,.,TGCGCCACCCGGGGATCCAAGCTAGATACGCAGTATTTT,CATRGSKLDTQYF
16,TRBV20-1,TRBJ2-1,.,.,TGCAGTGCTAGAGGCAGGGGCGGGCCTCTAGGAAATGAGCAGTTCTTC,CSARGRGGPLGNEQFF
12,TRBV7-6,TRBJ2-7,TRBD1,many,TGTGCCAGCAGCTTGACAGGGGGCGAGCAGTACTTC,CASSLTGGEQYF